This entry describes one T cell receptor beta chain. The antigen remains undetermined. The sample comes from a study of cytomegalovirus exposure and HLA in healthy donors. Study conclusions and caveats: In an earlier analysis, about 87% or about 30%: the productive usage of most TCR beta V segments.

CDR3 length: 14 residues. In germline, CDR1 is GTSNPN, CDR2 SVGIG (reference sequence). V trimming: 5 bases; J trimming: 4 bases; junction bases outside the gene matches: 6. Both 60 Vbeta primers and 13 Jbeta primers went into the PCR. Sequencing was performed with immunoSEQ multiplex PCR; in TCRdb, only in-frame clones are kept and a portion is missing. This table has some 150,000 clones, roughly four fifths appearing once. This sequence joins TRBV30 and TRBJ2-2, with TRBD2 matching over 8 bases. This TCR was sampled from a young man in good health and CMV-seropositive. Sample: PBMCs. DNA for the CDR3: TGTGCCTGGGTTAGCGGGATGGGCACCGGGGAGCTGTTTTTT. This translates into CAWVSGMGTGELFF. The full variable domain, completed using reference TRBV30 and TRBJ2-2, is SQTIHQWPATLVQPVGSPLSLECTVEGTSNPNLYWYRQAAGRGLQLLFYSVGIGQISSEVPQNLSASRPQDRQFILSSKKLLLSDSGFYLCAWVSGMGTGELFFGEGSRLTVL.